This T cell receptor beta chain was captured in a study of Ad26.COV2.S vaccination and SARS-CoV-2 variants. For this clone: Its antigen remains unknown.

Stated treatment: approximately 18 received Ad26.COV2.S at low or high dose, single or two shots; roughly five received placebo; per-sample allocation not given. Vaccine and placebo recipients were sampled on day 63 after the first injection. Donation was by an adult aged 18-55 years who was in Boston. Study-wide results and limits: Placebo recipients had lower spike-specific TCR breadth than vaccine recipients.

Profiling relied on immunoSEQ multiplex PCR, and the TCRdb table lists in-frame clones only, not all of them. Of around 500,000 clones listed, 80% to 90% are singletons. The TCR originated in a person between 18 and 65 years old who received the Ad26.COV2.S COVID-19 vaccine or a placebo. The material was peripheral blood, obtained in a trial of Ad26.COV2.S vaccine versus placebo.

As DNA, the CDR3 is TGTGCCAGCAGCCTGACAGGTCTTTACTCTGGGGCCAACGTCCTGACTTTC. Encoded protein: CASSLTGLYSGANVLTF. The chain combines TRBV3-1 (or the pseudogene TRBV3-2) with TRBJ2-6; maybe TRBD1 (6 bases). The V gene's germline CDR1 is LGHDT and CDR2 YNNKEL (reference sequence). V was clipped by 4 bases and J by 0 bases, with 13 bases between them. CDR3 length: 17 amino acids.